Each of the 15 T cell receptor beta chains below was sequenced from the same sample in a study of blood T cell repertoires in COVID-19. Sequenced by immunoSEQ multiplex PCR; TCRdb stores in-frame clones only, minus some. This sample yields some 80,000 clones, of which around nine tenths are seen a single time; approximately 4.4% belongs to the top ten. The sample taken for sequencing was peripheral blood. These TCRs come from a man aged 50 to 59 with active or convalescent COVID-19.

The chain is built from TRBV2 and TRBJ1-1; 9 nucleotides align to TRBD1. Trimming at V came to 1 base and at J to 2 bases, leaving 2 bases not matched to a gene. Looked up from germline, CDR1 is SNHLY and CDR2 is FYNNEI. The CDR3 runs 15 residues. CDR3 protein: CASSEDRGRNTEAFF. DNA of the CDR3: TGTGCCAGCAGTGAAGACAGGGGGCGAAACACTGAAGCTTTCTTT.

The V and J genes are TRBV28 and TRBJ1-2; 9 bases agree with TRBD1. The V gene's germline CDR1 is MDHEN and CDR2 SYDVKM. V was pared by 5 bases and J by 2 bases, with 3 bases of the junction left unmatched. The CDR3 is 14 residues long. CDR3 bases: TGTGCCAGCAGTCGGACAGGGGCCAACTATGGCTACACCTTC. This codes for CASSRTGANYGYTF.

J is TRBJ1-1 and V is TRBV10-1; 11 positions match TRBD1. The V segment lost 5 bases and the J segment 3 bases; nucleotides outside the gene matches: 5. Germline CDR1 and CDR2: WNHNN and SYGVQD (reference sequence). The CDR3 length is 15 residues. Here the CDR3 DNA reads TGCGCCAGCAGTTTGGGACAGGGGGATTACACTGAAGCTTTCTTT. Its translation is CASSLGQGDYTEAFF.

V usage is TRBV21-1 and J usage is TRBJ1-6; the tabulated D call, TRBD1, remains unverified against the DNA. TRBV21-1 corresponds to a pseudogene. This CDR3 has 17 amino acids. The CDR3 sequence: CASSKVPYSSYNSPLHF. The CDR3 DNA follows: TGTGCCAGCAGCAAAGTACCTTACAGCTCCTATAATTCACCCCTCCACTTT.

V is TRBV14 and J is TRBJ1-6, with D tentatively TRBD1 (5 bases). Germline values: CDR1 SGHDN, CDR2 FVKESK. V gave up 0 bases and J gave up 7 bases, with 10 bases separating them. The CDR3 totals 15 residues. CDR3 coding DNA: TGTGCCAGCAGCCAAGATATAGGGGTGAATTCACCCCTCCACTTT. Protein: CASSQDIGVNSPLHF. Full variable domain (missing parts from reference TRBV14 and TRBJ1-6): EAGVTQFPSHSVIEKGQTVTLRCDPISGHDNLYWYRRVMGKEIKFLLHFVKESKQDESGMPNNRFLAERTGGTYSTLKVQPAELEDSGVYFCASSQDIGVNSPLHFGNGTRLTVT.

V is TRBV24-1 and J is TRBJ1-5; D remains ambiguous. The CDR3 totals 14 residues. With 3 bases removed from V and 2 bases from J, the gap between germline ends came to 7 bases. Germline CDR1 and CDR2: KGHDR and SFDVKD. In DNA, the CDR3 is TGTGCCACCAGTGATCCGGGTCGCAATCAGCCCCAGCATTTT. Protein: CATSDPGRNQPQHF.

The chain employs TRBV19 and TRBJ1-5, with TRBD1 identical over 8 bases. Germline V gene lookup returns CDR1 LNHDA and CDR2 SQIVND (reference sequence). V shed 3 bases, J shed 12 bases, and the junction held 19 bases outside the gene matches. CDR3 size: 17 residues. The CDR3: CASSMDTAPGQGMGQHF. CDR3 coding DNA: TGTGCCAGTAGTATGGATACTGCACCAGGACAGGGTATGGGCCAGCATTTT.

The rearrangement uses TRBV10-2 and TRBJ2-7, with TRBD1 matching over 8 bases. The J segment lost 3 bases and the V segment lost 5 bases, leaving 9 bases of the junction unmatched. Germline V lookup: CDR1 WSHSY, CDR2 SAAADI. The CDR3 runs 15 residues. CDR3 sequence (DNA): TGCGCCAGCAGTTTGGACAGGGCGTCCCACTACGAGCAGTACGTC. Encoded protein: CASSLDRASHYEQYV.

For this clone: One junction end does not reproduce the germline sequence, and a read error may be involved. Here the CDR3 DNA reads TGTGCCAGCAGTTTCCCCCCGGGGAACCCTGAAGCTTTCTTT. Its protein product is CASSFPPGNPEAFF. This chain connects TRBV6-5 to TRBJ1-1; D is unresolved. In germline, CDR1 is MNHEY, CDR2 SVGAGI. The CDR3 spans 14 residues.

The V and J genes are TRBV4-1 and TRBJ1-2; tentative D call: TRBD1 (5 bases). This CDR3 contains 16 residues. Germline V gives CDR1 MGHRA, CDR2 YSYEKL. V was clipped by 2 bases and J by 4 bases, with 17 bases between them. The CDR3 bases are TGCGCCAGCAGCCAACAAGAGTCCGGGGGAGGCTATGGCTACACCTTC. Encoded protein: CASSQQESGGGYGYTF.

The chain uses TRBV18 and TRBJ1-5; D is possibly TRBD1 (5 bases). Germline V CDR1 and CDR2: KGHSH, LQKENI. This CDR3 has 13 amino acids. Trimming took off 6 bases at V and 7 bases at J, with 13 bases between the two ends. The CDR3 DNA sequence: TGTGCCAGCTCCCCAACAGGTCAGCAGCCCCAGCATTTT. It translates to CASSPTGQQPQHF.

V gene TRBV5-1 combines with J gene TRBJ2-5; tentatively, D is TRBD2 (6 bases). V shed 4 bases and J shed 2 bases, with 15 bases lying between them. The CDR3 contains 15 residues. Germline loops: CDR1 SGHRS, CDR2 YFSETQ. CDR3 residues: CASSPPVAGQETQYF. The CDR3, as DNA: TGCGCCAGCAGCCCCCCAGTGGCGGGACAAGAGACCCAGTACTTC.

The chain is built from TRBV10-3 and TRBJ2-5, with D maybe TRBD2 (6 bases). The CDR3 length is 14 residues. Trimming stripped 6 bases from V and 2 bases from J, with 13 bases between. In germline, CDR1 is ENHRY, CDR2 SYGVKD. The CDR3 DNA reads as TGTGCCATCAGAACAGACCGGGGGCAAGAGACCCAGTACTTC. It encodes CAIRTDRGQETQYF.

The genes are TRBV5-6 and TRBJ2-5; D uncertain. Trimming removed 2 bases from V and 0 bases from J, with 8 bases in between. The CDR3 sequence is 14 residues long. CDR1 and CDR2 (germline): SGHDT, YYEEEE. This chain's CDR3 is CASSFGPDQETQYF. CDR3 nucleotides: TGTGCCAGCAGCTTTGGGCCTGACCAAGAGACCCAGTACTTC.

This clone has only one observation. The rearrangement links TRBV25-1 to TRBJ1-3; D call uncertain. Germline CDR1 MGHDK, CDR2 SYGVNS. The ends were cut back, 3 bases at V and 2 bases at J, with 11 bases in the middle. The length of the CDR3 is 15 residues. In DNA form, the CDR3 reads TGTGCCAGCAGTGATGGTTATTACACTGGAAACACCATATATTTT. Protein sequence: CASSDGYYTGNTIYF.